By share, the clone carrying this T cell receptor (beta chain) counts as medium-sized (0.01 to 0.1%). The antigen is not known. Amplification of TRBV12-4/TRBJ1-2 clonotypes used adaptor-ligated barcode primers. In TCRdb, the multiplex PCR reads were re-called with MiXCR into one record per CDR3 protein. The data contain about 2,200 distinct CDR3 sequences, approximately 1% of them singletons. General study points: Around 13% of tumor Treg sequences matched naive CD4+ cells.

Treg sorting used a CD4+CD25+CD127-/low gate. CDR3 length: 13 amino acids. The V end was cut by 1 base, the J end by 9 bases, with 12 bases between. The source of this sequence is a female donor with breast cancer. Sequencing used tumor-infiltrating Tregs sorted from the breast tumor. The gene calls are TRBV12-3 or TRBV12-4 and TRBJ1-2; possible D gene TRBD1, 5 bases. The CDR3 loop is CASSLDRRVRYTF. CDR3 sequence (DNA): TGTGCCAGCAGTTTAGACAGGCGAGTACGCTACACCTTC.